The TCR beta chain described here comes from a study of T cells after yellow fever vaccination. This clonotype has ten or more counts. Its antigen is unknown. The germline gives CDR1 SGHTA, CDR2 FQGNSA. The CDR3 is 15 residues long. V was pared by 5 bases and J by 4 bases, with 4 bases of the junction left unmatched. The authors made TCR cDNA by 5'RACE template switching, adding a universal primer site and UMIs. TCRdb re-derived calls from the 5' RACE reads in MiXCR, one entry per CDR3 protein. The repertoire has 230,000 or so distinct CDR3 sequences, about 7% of them found once; the top ten carry approximately 1.1%. Study-level points and caveats: The booster saw the reappearance of most primary-vaccination clones (roughly 97% CD4, around 88% CD8). The secondary response was weaker, and its peak arrived faster, on day 5 versus 15.

This TCR derives from a man aged 30 to 39 who received the YFV17D yellow fever vaccine. The chain is built from TRBV7-2 and TRBJ2-7; TRBD2 matches at 14 bases. This material consisted of CD4+ T cells sorted from PBMCs, taken on the day of the yellow fever booster vaccination. CDR3 bases: TGTGCCAGCAGCGGACGGACTAGCGGGGGGTACGAGCAGTACTTC. It encodes CASSGRTSGGYEQYF.